This TCR beta chain was recorded in a study of blood T cell repertoires in COVID-19. Study summary: Samples came from the United States, Italy and Spain, spanning acute and convalescent COVID-19. PBMCs, B-cell-depleted T cells, or T cells provided the cDNA or gDNA that made up the material.

In the source study's methods: Reference gene primer amplification gave estimated nucleated cell counts. This table comes from immunoSEQ multiplex PCR, and its TCRdb copy is limited to in-frame clones, with some not included. The V and J calls and clone size come from that table; D and trimming were worked out from the DNA. The sample yields 40,000 to 50,000 clones, around 87% seen once. Germline values: CDR1 SGHNT, CDR2 YYREEE (reference sequence). This CDR3 contains 15 residues. With 1 base clipped from V and 4 bases from J, the junction kept 7 bases outside the gene matches. In Seattle, patients joined the study during active infection and were tracked longitudinally.

The sample taken for sequencing was peripheral blood. This TCR was sampled from a woman older than 75 with COVID-19, enrolled during active disease. J is TRBJ2-5 and V is TRBV5-4; 7 bases map to TRBD2. DNA for the CDR3: TGTGCCAGCAGCTTGTCGACTAGCTCGGGAGAGACCCAGTACTTC. The encoded protein is CASSLSTSSGETQYF.